The present TCR beta chain was sequenced within a study of CD8+ T cells in alopecia areata. Across the whole study: Using the percentage of affected scalp area, treated patients' severity was scored.

RNA was extracted and reverse transcribed into cDNA as the sequencing template. The data were produced by immunoSEQ multiplex PCR, yet TCRdb's version contains in-frame clones alone and is incomplete. The table has 150,000 to 200,000 clones, roughly 60% seen once. Treatment reported: oral pan-JAK inhibitor, 5-10 mg twice daily. In its sample, this clone was seen a few times. As yet, its antigen is unknown. General study points: Within the top 100, expanded CD8+ clones significantly decreased with tofacitinib, as did scalp clonality.

V was clipped by 6 bases and J by 2 bases; unmatched bases: 8. Germline V gene sequence: CDR1 PRHDT, CDR2 FYEKMQ (reference sequence). This CDR3 is 16 amino acids long. This TCR was sampled from a human donor with alopecia areata. Sequenced material: CD4+ T cells sorted from blood, taken at week 24, from a patient treated with tofacitinib. V is TRBV13 and J is TRBJ2-1; TRBD2 matches at 9 bases. The DNA of the CDR3 is TGTGCCAGCAGTCCACCGGGACTAGCCCCCTACAATGAGCAGTTCTTC. Amino acid sequence: CASSPPGLAPYNEQFF.